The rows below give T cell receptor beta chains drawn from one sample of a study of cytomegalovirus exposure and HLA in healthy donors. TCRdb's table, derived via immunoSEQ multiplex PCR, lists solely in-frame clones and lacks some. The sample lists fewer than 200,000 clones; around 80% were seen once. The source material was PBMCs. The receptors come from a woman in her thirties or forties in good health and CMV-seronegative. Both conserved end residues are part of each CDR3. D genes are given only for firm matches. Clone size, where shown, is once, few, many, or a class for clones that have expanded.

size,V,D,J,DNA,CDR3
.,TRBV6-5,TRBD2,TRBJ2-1,TGTGCCAGCAGCTCTCTTAGCGGGAGAGTGCATGAGCAGTTCTTC,CASSSLSGRVHEQFF
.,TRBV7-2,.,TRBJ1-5,TGTGCCAGCAGTTCACAGGGAAATCAGCCCCAGCATTTT,CASSSQGNQPQHF
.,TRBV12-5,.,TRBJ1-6,TGTGCTAGTGGTTTGGTAGCCAGGGGCTCCTATAATTCACCCCTCCACTTT,CASGLVARGSYNSPLHF
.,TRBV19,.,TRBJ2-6,TGTGCCAGTAGTATAGTAGAGGGTACCGGGGCCAACGTCCTGACTTTC,CASSIVEGTGANVLTF
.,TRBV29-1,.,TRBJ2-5,TGCAGCGGGGCAGGCGGGCTAAAAGAGACCCAGTACTTC,CSGAGGLKETQYF
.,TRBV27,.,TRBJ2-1,TGTGCCAGCAGTCTCTACTCGCGGGCCCCCTCCTACAATGAGCAGTTCTTC,CASSLYSRAPSYNEQFF
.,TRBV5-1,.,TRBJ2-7,TGCGCCAGCAGCTTAGAGGGAATTCTAGGCGAGCAGTACTTC,CASSLEGILGEQYF
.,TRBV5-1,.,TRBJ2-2,TGCGCCAGCAGTTTCAGGGATATGAACACCGGGGAGCTGTTTTTT,CASSFRDMNTGELFF
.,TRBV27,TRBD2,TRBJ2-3,TGTGCCAGCAGTTTTAGGACGGGAGGCACCAGCACAGATACGCAGTATTTT,CASSFRTGGTSTDTQYF
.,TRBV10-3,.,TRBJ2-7,TGTGCCATCAGTGGCCCGGGGACAGCCTCGGGGGACGAGCAGTACTTC,CAISGPGTASGDEQYF
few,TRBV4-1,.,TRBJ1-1,TGCGCCAGCAGCCAAGATCTACACGGACTTGGCGAAGCTTTCTTT,CASSQDLHGLGEAFF
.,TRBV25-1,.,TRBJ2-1,TGTGCCAGCAGTGAAGGGTATAGCCCAATGCAGAATGAGCAGTTCTTC,CASSEGYSPMQNEQFF
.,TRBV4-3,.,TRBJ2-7,TGCGCCAGCAGCCAAGATCTGTCGCGGCAGGGCGTCTCCTACGAGCAGTACTTC,CASSQDLSRQGVSYEQYF
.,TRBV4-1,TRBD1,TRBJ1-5,TGCGCCAGCAGCCAAGCCGAACAGGGGATTAGCAATCAGCCCCAGCATTTT,CASSQAEQGISNQPQHF
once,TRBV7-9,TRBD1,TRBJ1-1,TGTGCCAGCAGCCCCCCGGACAGGGGTTTCACTGAAGCTTTCTTT,CASSPPDRGFTEAFF
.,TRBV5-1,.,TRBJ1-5,TGCGCCAGCAGCTTAGGCCGAGGGCAGCCCCAGCATTTT,CASSLGRGQPQHF
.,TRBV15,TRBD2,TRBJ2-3,TGTGCCACCAGCCTTTTAGCGGGACGCACAGATACGCAGTATTTT,CATSLLAGRTDTQYF
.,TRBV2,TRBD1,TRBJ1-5,TGTGCCAGCAGTGAAAATTCCCATCCCCGGACAGGGCTGTCAAATCAGCCCCAGCATTTT,CASSENSHPRTGLSNQPQHF
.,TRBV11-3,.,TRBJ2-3,TGTGCCAGCAGCTCTCGGCGGGATACGCAGTATTTT,CASSSRRDTQYF
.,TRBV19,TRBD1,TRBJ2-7,TGTGCCAGTAGTATTGGGACAGGGGAAGAGCAGTACTTC,CASSIGTGEEQYF
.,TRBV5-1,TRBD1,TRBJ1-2,TGCGCCAGCAGCTGGGGACAGGATTACACCTTC,CASSWGQDYTF
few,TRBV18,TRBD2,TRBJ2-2,TGTGCCAGCTCACGCCTAGCGGGGCTAAACACCGGGGAGCTGTTTTTT,CASSRLAGLNTGELFF